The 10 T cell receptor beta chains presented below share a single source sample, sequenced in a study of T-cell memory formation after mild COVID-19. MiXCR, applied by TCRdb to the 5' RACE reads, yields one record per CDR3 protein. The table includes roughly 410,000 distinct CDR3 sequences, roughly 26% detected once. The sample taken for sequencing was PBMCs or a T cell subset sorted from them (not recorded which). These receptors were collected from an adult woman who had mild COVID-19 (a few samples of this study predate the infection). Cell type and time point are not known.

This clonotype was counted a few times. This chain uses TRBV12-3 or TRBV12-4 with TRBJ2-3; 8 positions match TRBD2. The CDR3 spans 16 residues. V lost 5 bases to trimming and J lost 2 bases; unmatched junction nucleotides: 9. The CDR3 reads CASSGSGTRPTDTQYF. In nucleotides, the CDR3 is TGTGCCAGCAGTGGATCCGGGACTAGACCCACAGATACGCAGTATTTT.

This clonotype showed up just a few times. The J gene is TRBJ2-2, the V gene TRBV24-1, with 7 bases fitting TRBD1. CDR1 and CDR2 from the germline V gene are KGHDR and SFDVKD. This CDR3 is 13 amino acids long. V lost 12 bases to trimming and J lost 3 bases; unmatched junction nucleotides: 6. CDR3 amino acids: CAAQGVDTGELFF. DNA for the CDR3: TGTGCCGCGCAGGGGGTGGACACCGGGGAGCTGTTTTTT.

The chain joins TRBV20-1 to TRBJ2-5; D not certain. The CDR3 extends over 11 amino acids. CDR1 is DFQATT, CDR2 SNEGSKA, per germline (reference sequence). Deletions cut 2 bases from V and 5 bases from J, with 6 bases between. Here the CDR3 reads CSARPQETQYF. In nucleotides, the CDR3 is TGCAGTGCTAGACCCCAGGAGACCCAGTACTTC.

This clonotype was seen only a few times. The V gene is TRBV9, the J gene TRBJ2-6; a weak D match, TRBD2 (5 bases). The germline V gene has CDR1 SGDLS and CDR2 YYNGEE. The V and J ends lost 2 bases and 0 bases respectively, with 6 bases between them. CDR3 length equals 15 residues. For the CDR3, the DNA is TGTGCCAGCAGCGTGGAGGCCTCTGGGGCCAACGTCCTGACTTTC. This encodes CASSVEASGANVLTF.

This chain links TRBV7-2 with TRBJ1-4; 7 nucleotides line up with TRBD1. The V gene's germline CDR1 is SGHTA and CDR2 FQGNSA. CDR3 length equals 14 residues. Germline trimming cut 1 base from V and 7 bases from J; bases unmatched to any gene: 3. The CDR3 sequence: CASSLEQGREKLFF. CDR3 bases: TGTGCCAGCAGCTTAGAACAGGGGCGTGAAAAACTGTTTTTT.

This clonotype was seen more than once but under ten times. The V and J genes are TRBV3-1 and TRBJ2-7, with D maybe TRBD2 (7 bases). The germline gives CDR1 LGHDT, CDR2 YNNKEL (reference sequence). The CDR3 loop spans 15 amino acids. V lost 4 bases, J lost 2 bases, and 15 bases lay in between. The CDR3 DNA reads TGTGCCAGCAGCCGCCAAGGGGGGGGCCCCTACGAGCAGTACTTC. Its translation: CASSRQGGGPYEQYF.

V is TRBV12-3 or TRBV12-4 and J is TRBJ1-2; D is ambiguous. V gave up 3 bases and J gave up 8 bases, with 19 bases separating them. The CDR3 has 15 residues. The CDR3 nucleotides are TGTGCCAGCAGTTTTGCTAAATACCGGCACGGGGGCTACACCTTC. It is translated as CASSFAKYRHGGYTF.

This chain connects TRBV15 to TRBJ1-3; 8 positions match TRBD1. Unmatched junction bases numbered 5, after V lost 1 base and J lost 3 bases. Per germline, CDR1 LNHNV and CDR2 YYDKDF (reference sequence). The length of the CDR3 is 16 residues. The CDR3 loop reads CATSRAQGEFGNTIYF. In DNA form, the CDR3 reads TGTGCCACCAGCAGAGCACAGGGGGAATTTGGAAACACCATATATTTT.

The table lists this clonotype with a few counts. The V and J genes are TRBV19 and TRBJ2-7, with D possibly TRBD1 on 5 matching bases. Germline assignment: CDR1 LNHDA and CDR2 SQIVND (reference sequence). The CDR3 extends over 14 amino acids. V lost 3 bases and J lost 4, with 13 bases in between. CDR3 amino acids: CASSMAQGLYEQYF. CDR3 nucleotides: TGTGCCAGTAGTATGGCTCAGGGATTGTACGAGCAGTACTTC.

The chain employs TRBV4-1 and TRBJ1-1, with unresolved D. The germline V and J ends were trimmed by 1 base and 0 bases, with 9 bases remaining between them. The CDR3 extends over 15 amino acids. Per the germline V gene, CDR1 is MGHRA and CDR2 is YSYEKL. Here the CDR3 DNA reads TGCGCCAGCAGCCAAGTCGACGGCATGAACACTGAAGCTTTCTTT. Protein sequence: CASSQVDGMNTEAFF.